These 24 T cell receptor beta chains originate from one sample sequenced in a study of cytomegalovirus exposure and HLA in healthy donors. PCR primers comprised 60 Vbeta and 13 Jbeta primers. The method was immunoSEQ multiplex PCR; TCRdb's version includes in-frame clones alone and lacks a portion of them. The data show 270,000 or so clones, with about nine tenths seen just once and about 1.7% held by the top ten. Sequenced: PBMCs. The receptors shown here come from a girl aged 2 to 10 in good health and CMV-seronegative.

The chain is built from TRBV27 and TRBJ1-4, with D possibly matching TRBD1 (6 bases). The V and J ends lost 1 base and 7 bases respectively, with 13 bases between them. Per the germline V gene, CDR1 is MNHEY and CDR2 is SMNVEV (reference sequence). CDR3 length: 15 amino acids. CDR3 bases: TGTGCCAGCAGTTTATGGGGGGGCGCCCTTGAAAAACTGTTTTTT. Amino acids: CASSLWGGALEKLFF. The variable domain in full, completed from reference TRBV27 and TRBJ1-4, reads EAQVTQNPRYLITVTGKKLTVTCSQNMNHEYMSWYRQDPGLGLRQIYYSMNVEVTDKGDVPEGYKVSRKEKRNFPLILESPSPNQTSLYFCASSLWGGALEKLFFGSGTQLSVL.

CDR3 region: CASSLIGNNQPQHF. The CDR3 DNA is TGTGCCAGCAGTTTAATTGGCAACAATCAGCCCCAGCATTTT. The gene calls are TRBV27 and TRBJ1-5; D gene ambiguous. The CDR3 contains 14 residues. In germline, CDR1 is MNHEY, CDR2 SMNVEV (reference sequence). Trimming stripped 2 bases from V and 3 bases from J, with 8 bases between.

The gene calls are TRBV15 and TRBJ2-2; D is undetermined. The CDR3 contains 14 residues. CDR1 and CDR2 from the germline V gene are LNHNV and YYDKDF (reference sequence). The V and J ends lost 4 bases and 7 bases respectively, with 13 bases between them. CDR3 in DNA: TGTGCCACCAGCAACGTGGCCAACGACGGGGAGCTGTTTTTT. Its protein is CATSNVANDGELFF.

The rearrangement uses TRBV20-1 and TRBJ2-1; a possible D gene is TRBD1 (6 bases). Per germline, CDR1 DFQATT and CDR2 SNEGSKA (reference sequence). Trimming pared 6 bases from V and 7 bases from J, leaving 10 bases between. The CDR3 loop spans 11 amino acids. CDR3 in amino acids: CSAQGMNEQFF. CDR3 DNA sequence: TGCAGTGCACAGGGAATGAATGAGCAGTTCTTC.

This rearrangement joins TRBV6-6 to TRBJ1-5, with D possibly TRBD1 on 5 matching bases. Germline CDR1 is MNHNY and CDR2 is SVGAGI (reference sequence). CDR3 size: 15 residues. The V and J ends lost 7 bases and 6 bases respectively, with 19 bases between them. CDR3 sequence: CASTLGGGGFQPQHF. CDR3 nucleotides: TGTGCCAGCACGTTAGGCGGGGGAGGATTTCAGCCCCAGCATTTT.

The rearrangement joins TRBV21-1 to TRBJ2-7; TRBD1 reflects the table's D call only, with no check against the DNA. TRBV21-1 is annotated as a pseudogene. The CDR3 runs 16 residues. CDR3 nucleotides: TGTGCCAGCAGCAAAGAGAGTCGTAGGGGCTCCTACGAGCAGTACTTC. This codes for CASSKESRRGSYEQYF.

DNA for the CDR3: TGTGCCAGCAGCTTAGACCCTAGCGGCCCTCAAGAGACCCAGTACTTC. Its translation: CASSLDPSGPQETQYF. The chain couples TRBV7-9 to TRBJ2-5; TRBD2 agrees at 7 bases. The V gene end was trimmed by 1 base and the J gene end by 2 bases; junction bases not matched to a gene: 7. The length of the CDR3 is 16 residues. Per germline, CDR1 SEHNR and CDR2 FQNEAQ (reference sequence).

The chain recombines TRBV7-9 with TRBJ1-2; TRBD1 aligns across 7 bases. The CDR3 contains 14 residues. The trim removed 5 bases at V and 0 bases at J, leaving 3 bases unmatched. In germline, CDR1 is SEHNR, CDR2 FQNEAQ (reference sequence). DNA of the CDR3: TGTGCCAGCAGCGTCGGGACAGCTAACTATGGCTACACCTTC. This encodes CASSVGTANYGYTF.

The rearrangement joins TRBV25-1 to TRBJ2-1, with 11 bases identical to TRBD2. The trim removed 3 bases at V and 3 bases at J, leaving 4 bases unmatched. The CDR3 contains 16 residues. Germline V lookup: CDR1 MGHDK, CDR2 SYGVNS. DNA of the CDR3: TGTGCCAGCAGTGAGGAGACTAGCGGGATCTACAATGAGCAGTTCTTC. Residues: CASSEETSGIYNEQFF.

The gene calls are TRBV6-1 and TRBJ1-2; a possible D gene is TRBD1 (6 bases). Looked up from germline, CDR1 is MNHNS and CDR2 is SASEGT. Trimming pared 5 bases from V and 7 bases from J, leaving 14 bases between. This CDR3 contains 13 residues. The CDR3 DNA reads as TGTGCCAGCAGTATTGAGGGGGTGGGTGGCTACACCTTC. This sequence encodes CASSIEGVGGYTF.

The CDR3 nucleotides are TGTGCCAGCAGACCTCGCACTAGTTTCGAGACCCAGTACTTC. Its protein product is CASRPRTSFETQYF. The chain is built from TRBV7-9 and TRBJ2-5; D is perhaps TRBD2 (5 bases). CDR3 length: 14 amino acids. Per germline, CDR1 SEHNR and CDR2 FQNEAQ (reference sequence). V was pared by 6 bases and J by 5 bases, with 16 bases between.

This sequence joins TRBV4-1 and TRBJ2-7; TRBD2 agrees at 11 bases. The CDR3 runs to 14 residues. Trimming removed 0 bases from V and 11 bases from J; junction bases left unmatched: 6. The germline gives CDR1 MGHRA, CDR2 YSYEKL. The CDR3 here is CASSQDPSGGPEYF. In DNA form, the CDR3 reads TGCGCCAGCAGCCAAGACCCTAGCGGGGGGCCTGAGTACTTC.

As DNA, the CDR3 is TGTGCCTGGAGTGGGACTAGCGGAAGCTCCTACAATGAGCAGTTCTTC. This codes for CAWSGTSGSSYNEQFF. This chain connects TRBV30 to TRBJ2-1; 10 bases align to TRBD2. Germline lookup yields CDR1 GTSNPN and CDR2 SVGIG (reference sequence). V gave up 1 base and J gave up 0 bases; unmatched junction bases: 3. The CDR3 runs to 16 residues.

The chain has TRBV27 and TRBJ1-1; D is uncertain. This CDR3 comprises 13 residues. Germline V CDR1 and CDR2: MNHEY, SMNVEV (reference sequence). Trimming took off 2 bases at V and 2 bases at J, with 6 bases between the two ends. Written as DNA, the CDR3 is TGTGCCAGCAGTTTAGGTACTAACACTGAAGCTTTCTTT. This gives the protein CASSLGTNTEAFF.

The rearrangement uses TRBV19 and TRBJ2-3; 8 bases line up with TRBD1. Per the germline V gene, CDR1 is LNHDA and CDR2 is SQIVND (reference sequence). J gave up 4 bases and V 6 bases, and 9 bases lay outside the gene matches. The length of the CDR3 is 15 residues. In DNA, the CDR3 is TGTGCCAGTAGGTCAGGGGGCGGGTGGTCAGATACGCAGTATTTT. Amino acids: CASRSGGGWSDTQYF.

This chain links TRBV5-1 with TRBJ1-2, with 9 bases aligning to TRBD1. This CDR3 region has 15 residues. In germline, CDR1 is SGHRS, CDR2 YFSETQ. Unmatched junction bases numbered 8, after V lost 4 bases and J lost 4 bases. CDR3 nucleotide sequence: TGCGCCAGCAGCGGAGAAACGGACAGGGGCTATGGCTACACCTTC. It yields the protein CASSGETDRGYGYTF. Full variable domain (rest looked up from reference TRBV5-1 and TRBJ1-2): KAGVTQTPRYLIKTRGQQVTLSCSPISGHRSVSWYQQTPGQGLQFLFEYFSETQRNKGNFPGRFSGRQFSNSRSEMNVSTLELGDSALYLCASSGETDRGYGYTFGSGTRLTVV.

The gene calls are TRBV27 and TRBJ2-7; 9 nucleotides line up with TRBD1. From germline, CDR1 is MNHEY and CDR2 SMNVEV (reference sequence). This CDR3 has 15 residues. V dropped 0 bases and J dropped 7; count of bases not matched to a gene: 7. The CDR3 nucleotides are TGTGCCAGCAGTTTATCAAGGACAGGGGCGAGGGAGCAGTACTTC. Amino acids: CASSLSRTGAREQYF.

This chain links TRBV5-6 with TRBJ1-2; D remains ambiguous. The V end was cut by 0 bases, the J end by 4 bases, with 16 bases between. Germline V lookup: CDR1 SGHDT, CDR2 YYEEEE. This CDR3 is built from 16 residues. The chain's CDR3 is CASSLAPSEGAYGYTF. The DNA for the CDR3 is TGTGCCAGCAGCTTGGCCCCGAGTGAGGGAGCCTATGGCTACACCTTC.

This chain joins TRBV5-6 and TRBJ2-3; 13 bases map to TRBD2. Per the germline V gene, CDR1 is SGHDT and CDR2 is YYEEEE. The junction had 2 bases not matched to a gene; V was cut back by 3 bases and J by 1 base. The CDR3 has 16 residues. The CDR3 DNA sequence: TGTGCCAGCAGCTATGGACTAGCGGGAGGCACAGATACGCAGTATTTT. Translation gives CASSYGLAGGTDTQYF.

The chain is built from TRBV19 and TRBJ1-5; 7 bases agree with TRBD1. The germline gives CDR1 LNHDA, CDR2 SQIVND (reference sequence). The CDR3 loop spans 19 amino acids. The junction had 16 bases not matched to a gene; V was cut back by 3 bases and J by 2 bases. CDR3 protein: CASSILGGSRTRGNQPQHF. The CDR3 DNA sequence: TGTGCCAGTAGTATCTTAGGGGGCTCCCGCACAAGGGGCAATCAGCCCCAGCATTTT.

The chain has TRBV6-1 and TRBJ2-7, with 9 bases identical to TRBD2. CDR3 length: 14 residues. Germline trimming cut 5 bases from V and 2 bases from J; bases unmatched to any gene: 4. Per germline, CDR1 MNHNS and CDR2 SASEGT. The chain's CDR3 is CASSMREGPYEQYF. Written as DNA, the CDR3 is TGTGCCAGCAGTATGCGGGAGGGACCCTACGAGCAGTACTTC.

The chain is built from TRBV25-1 and TRBJ1-1; unclear D gene. The CDR3 runs to 13 residues. CDR1 is MGHDK and CDR2 is SYGVNS in the germline V gene. V lost 8 bases to trimming and J lost 7 bases, with 17 bases between them. The CDR3 sequence: CASESQPGVEAFF. Written as DNA, the CDR3 is TGTGCCAGCGAGTCGCAGCCCGGGGTTGAAGCTTTCTTT.

The V and J genes are TRBV5-8 and TRBJ1-4, with D unresolved. This CDR3 contains 15 residues. Germline V gives CDR1 SGHTS, CDR2 YDEGEE. V was clipped by 5 bases and J by 8 bases, with 19 bases between them. In nucleotides, the CDR3 is TGTGCCAGCAGTCCATCCGGCTTCCCGGGAGAAAAACTGTTTTTT. Encoded protein: CASSPSGFPGEKLFF.

The V gene is TRBV2, the J gene TRBJ2-7; D perhaps matches TRBD1 (6 bases). CDR3 length: 18 amino acids. The V and J ends lost 4 bases and 5 bases respectively, with 27 bases between them. Germline CDR1 SNHLY, CDR2 FYNNEI. CDR3 nucleotide sequence: TGTGCCAGCAGTGTTCGACCTCAGTCGGCAGGGGCGTTAAACGAGCAGTACTTC. Its translation: CASSVRPQSAGALNEQYF.